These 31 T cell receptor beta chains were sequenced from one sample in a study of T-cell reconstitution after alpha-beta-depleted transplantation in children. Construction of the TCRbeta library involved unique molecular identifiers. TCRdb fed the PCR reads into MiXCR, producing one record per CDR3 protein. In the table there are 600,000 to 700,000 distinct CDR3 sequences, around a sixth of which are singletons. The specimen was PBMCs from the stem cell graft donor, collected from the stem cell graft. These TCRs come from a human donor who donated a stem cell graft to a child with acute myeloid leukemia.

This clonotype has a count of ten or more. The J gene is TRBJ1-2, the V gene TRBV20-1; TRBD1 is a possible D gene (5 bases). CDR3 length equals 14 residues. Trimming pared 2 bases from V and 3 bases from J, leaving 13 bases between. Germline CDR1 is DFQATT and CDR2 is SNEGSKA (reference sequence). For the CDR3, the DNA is TGCAGTGCTAGATGGCAGGGAGCTTACTATGGCTACACCTTC. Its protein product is CSARWQGAYYGYTF.

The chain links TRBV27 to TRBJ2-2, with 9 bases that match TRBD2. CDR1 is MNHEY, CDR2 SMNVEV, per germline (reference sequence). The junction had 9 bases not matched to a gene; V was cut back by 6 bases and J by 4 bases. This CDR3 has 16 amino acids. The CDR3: CASRDLAGFSTGELFF. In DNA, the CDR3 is TGTGCCAGCAGGGACCTAGCGGGGTTTTCCACCGGGGAGCTGTTTTTT.

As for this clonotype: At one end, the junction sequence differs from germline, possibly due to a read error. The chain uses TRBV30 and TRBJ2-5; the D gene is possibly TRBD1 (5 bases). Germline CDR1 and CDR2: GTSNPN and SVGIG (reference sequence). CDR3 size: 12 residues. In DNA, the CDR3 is TGTGTCTGGACCGCAGGGCAAGAGACCCAGTACTTC. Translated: CVWTAGQETQYF.

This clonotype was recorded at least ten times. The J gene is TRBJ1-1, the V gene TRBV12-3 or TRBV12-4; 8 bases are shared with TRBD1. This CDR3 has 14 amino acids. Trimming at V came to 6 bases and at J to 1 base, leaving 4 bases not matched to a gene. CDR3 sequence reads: CASSPDRGNTEAFF. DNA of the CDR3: TGTGCCAGCAGCCCCGACAGGGGGAACACTGAAGCTTTCTTT.

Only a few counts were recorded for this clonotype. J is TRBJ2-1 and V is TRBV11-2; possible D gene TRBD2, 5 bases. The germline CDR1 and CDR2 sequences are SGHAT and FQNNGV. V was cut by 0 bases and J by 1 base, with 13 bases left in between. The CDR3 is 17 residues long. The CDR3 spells CASSLEYGEKSYNEQFF. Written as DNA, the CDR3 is TGTGCCAGCAGCTTAGAGTACGGGGAAAAGTCCTACAATGAGCAGTTCTTC.

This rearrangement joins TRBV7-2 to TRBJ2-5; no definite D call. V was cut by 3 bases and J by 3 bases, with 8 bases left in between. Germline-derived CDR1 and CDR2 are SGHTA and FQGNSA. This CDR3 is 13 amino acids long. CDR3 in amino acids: CASSFVPEETQYF. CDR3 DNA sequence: TGTGCCAGCAGCTTCGTCCCCGAAGAGACCCAGTACTTC.

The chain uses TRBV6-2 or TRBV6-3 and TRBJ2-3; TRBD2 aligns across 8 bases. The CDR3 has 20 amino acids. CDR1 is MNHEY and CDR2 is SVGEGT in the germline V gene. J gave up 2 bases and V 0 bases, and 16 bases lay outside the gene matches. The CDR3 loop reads CASSYSVSAWERGSTDTQYF. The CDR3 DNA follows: TGTGCCAGCAGTTACTCTGTATCGGCTTGGGAGCGGGGGTCCACAGATACGCAGTATTTT.

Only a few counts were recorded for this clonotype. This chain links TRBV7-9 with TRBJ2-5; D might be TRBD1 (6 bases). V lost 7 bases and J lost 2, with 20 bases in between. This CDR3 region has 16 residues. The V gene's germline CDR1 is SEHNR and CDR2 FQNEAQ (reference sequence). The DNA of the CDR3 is TGTGCCAGCACTAGGGGATCGGGACACATACAAGAGACCCAGTACTTC. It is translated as CASTRGSGHIQETQYF.

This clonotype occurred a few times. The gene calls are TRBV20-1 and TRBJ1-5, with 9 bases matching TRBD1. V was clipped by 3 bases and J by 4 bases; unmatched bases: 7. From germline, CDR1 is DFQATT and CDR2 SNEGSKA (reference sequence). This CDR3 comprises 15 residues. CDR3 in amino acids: CSASSTGTGNQPQHF. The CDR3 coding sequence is TGCAGTGCTAGTAGTACGGGGACAGGGAATCAGCCCCAGCATTTT.

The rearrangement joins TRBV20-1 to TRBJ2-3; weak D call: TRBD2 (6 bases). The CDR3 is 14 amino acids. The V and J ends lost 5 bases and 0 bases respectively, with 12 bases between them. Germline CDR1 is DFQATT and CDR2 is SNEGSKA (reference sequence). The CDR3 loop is CSADRDSSTDTQYF. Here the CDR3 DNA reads TGCAGTGCTGACCGGGACTCTAGCACAGATACGCAGTATTTT.

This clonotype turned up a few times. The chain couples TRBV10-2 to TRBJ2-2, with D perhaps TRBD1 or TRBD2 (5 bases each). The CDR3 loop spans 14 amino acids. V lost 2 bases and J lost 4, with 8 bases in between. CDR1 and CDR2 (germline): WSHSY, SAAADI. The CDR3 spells CASSEKGTTGELFF. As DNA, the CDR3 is TGCGCCAGCAGTGAGAAGGGGACCACCGGGGAGCTGTTTTTT.

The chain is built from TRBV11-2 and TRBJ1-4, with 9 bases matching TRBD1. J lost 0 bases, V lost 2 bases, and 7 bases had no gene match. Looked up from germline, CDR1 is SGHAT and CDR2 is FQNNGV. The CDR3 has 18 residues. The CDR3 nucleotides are TGTGCCAGCAGCTTATCCGGGACAGGGTCCCCAACTAATGAAAAACTGTTTTTT. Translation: CASSLSGTGSPTNEKLFF.

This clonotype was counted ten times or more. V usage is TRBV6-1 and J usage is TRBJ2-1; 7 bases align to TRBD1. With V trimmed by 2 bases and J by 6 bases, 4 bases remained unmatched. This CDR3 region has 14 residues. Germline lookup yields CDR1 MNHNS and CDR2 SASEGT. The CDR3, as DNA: TGTGCCAGCAGTGAATTTGACAGGGTCAATGAGCAGTTCTTC. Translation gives CASSEFDRVNEQFF.

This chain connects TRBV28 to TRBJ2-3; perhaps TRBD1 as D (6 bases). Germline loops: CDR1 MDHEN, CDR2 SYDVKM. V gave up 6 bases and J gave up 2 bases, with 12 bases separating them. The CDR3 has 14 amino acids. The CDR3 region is CASSVYRVTDTQYF. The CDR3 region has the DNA TGTGCCAGCAGCGTTTACAGGGTCACAGATACGCAGTATTTT.

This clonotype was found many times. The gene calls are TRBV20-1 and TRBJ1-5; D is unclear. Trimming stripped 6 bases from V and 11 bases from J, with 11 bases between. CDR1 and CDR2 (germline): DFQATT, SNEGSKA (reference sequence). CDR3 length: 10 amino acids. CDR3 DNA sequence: TGCAGTGCCAAAAGCGAGGCCCAGCATTTT. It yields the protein CSAKSEAQHF.

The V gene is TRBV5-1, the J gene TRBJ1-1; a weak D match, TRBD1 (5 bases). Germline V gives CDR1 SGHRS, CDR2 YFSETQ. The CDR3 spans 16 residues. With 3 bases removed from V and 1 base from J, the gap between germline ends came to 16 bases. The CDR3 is CASSSSMGETNTEAFF. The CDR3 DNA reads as TGCGCCAGCAGCTCTTCCATGGGGGAGACGAACACTGAAGCTTTCTTT.

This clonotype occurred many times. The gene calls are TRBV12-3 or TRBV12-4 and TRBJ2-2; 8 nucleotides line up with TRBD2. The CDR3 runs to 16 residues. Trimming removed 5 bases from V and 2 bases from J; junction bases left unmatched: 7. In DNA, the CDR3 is TGTGCCAGCAGTCCCCCCGGACTAGCCAACACCGGGGAGCTGTTTTTT. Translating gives CASSPPGLANTGELFF.

The CDR3 loop is CASSPQGLETQYF. Written as DNA, the CDR3 is TGTGCCAGCAGCCCCCAAGGGCTGGAGACCCAGTACTTC. V is TRBV7-2 and J is TRBJ2-5; unclear D gene. Germline CDR1 and CDR2: SGHTA and FQGNSA. Deletions cut 5 bases from V and 5 bases from J, with 12 bases between. The CDR3 runs to 13 residues.

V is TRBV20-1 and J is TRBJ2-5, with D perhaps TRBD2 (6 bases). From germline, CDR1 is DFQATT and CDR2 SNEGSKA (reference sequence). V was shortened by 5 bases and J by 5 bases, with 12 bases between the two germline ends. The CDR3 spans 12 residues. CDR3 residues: CSAPFGGETQYF. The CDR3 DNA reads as TGCAGTGCTCCTTTTGGGGGGGAGACCCAGTACTTC.

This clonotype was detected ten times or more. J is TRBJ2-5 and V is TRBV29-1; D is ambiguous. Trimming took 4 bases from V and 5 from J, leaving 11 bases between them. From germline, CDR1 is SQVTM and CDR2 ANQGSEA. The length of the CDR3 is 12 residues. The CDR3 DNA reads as TGCAGCGTTGTCGGCCTCTTGGAGACCCAGTACTTC. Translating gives CSVVGLLETQYF.

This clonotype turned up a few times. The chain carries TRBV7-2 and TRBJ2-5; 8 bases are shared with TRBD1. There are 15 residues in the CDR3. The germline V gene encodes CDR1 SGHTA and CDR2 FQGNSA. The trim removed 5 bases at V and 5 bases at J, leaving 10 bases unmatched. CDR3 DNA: TGTGCCAGCAGCCCGCGGACAGGGCTTAGTGAGACCCAGTACTTC. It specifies CASSPRTGLSETQYF.

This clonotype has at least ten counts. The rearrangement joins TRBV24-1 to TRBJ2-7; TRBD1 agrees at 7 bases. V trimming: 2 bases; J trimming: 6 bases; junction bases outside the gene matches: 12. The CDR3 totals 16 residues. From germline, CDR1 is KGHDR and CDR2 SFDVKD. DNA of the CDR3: TGTGCCACCAGTGATTCCCGCGCCGGGACAGTCCCCGAGCAGTACTTC. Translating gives CATSDSRAGTVPEQYF.

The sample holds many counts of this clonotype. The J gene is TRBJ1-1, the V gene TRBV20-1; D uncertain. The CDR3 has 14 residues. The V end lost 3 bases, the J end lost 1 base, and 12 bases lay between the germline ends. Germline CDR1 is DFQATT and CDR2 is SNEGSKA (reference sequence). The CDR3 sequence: CSASRQLPNTEAFF. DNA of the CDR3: TGCAGTGCTAGCCGTCAACTACCGAACACTGAAGCTTTCTTT.

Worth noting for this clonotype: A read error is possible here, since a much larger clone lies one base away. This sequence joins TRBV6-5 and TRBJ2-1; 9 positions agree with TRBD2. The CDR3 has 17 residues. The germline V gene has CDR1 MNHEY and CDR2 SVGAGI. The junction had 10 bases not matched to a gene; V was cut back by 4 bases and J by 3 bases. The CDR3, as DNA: TGTGCCAGCAGTTGGGAGACTAGCGGCAGGTTCTACAATGAGCAGTTCTTC. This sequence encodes CASSWETSGRFYNEQFF.

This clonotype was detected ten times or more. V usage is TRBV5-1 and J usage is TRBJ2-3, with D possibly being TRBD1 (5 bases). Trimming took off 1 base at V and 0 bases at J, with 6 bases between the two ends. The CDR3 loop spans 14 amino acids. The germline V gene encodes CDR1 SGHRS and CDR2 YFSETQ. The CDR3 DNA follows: TGCGCCAGCAGCTTGCGACAGAGCACAGATACGCAGTATTTT. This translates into CASSLRQSTDTQYF.

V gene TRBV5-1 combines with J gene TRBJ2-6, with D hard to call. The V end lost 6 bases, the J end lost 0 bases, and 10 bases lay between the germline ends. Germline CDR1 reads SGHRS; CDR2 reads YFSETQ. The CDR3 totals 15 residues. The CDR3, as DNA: TGCGCCAGCACCCAATACGTCTCTGGGGCCAACGTCCTGACTTTC. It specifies CASTQYVSGANVLTF.

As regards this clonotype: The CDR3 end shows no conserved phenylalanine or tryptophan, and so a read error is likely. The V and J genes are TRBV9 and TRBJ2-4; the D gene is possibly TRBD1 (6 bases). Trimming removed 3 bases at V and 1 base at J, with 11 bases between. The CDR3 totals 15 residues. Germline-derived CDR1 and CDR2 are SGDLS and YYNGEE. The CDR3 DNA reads TGTGCCAGCAGCGAATTCGGACAGGCCAAAAACATTCAGTACTCC. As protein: CASSEFGQAKNIQYS.

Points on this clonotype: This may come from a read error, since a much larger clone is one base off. The chain's CDR3 is CSASRDKHEKLFF. In nucleotides, the CDR3 is TGCAGTGCTTCCCGGGACAAGCATGAAAAACTGTTTTTT. This rearrangement joins TRBV20-1 to TRBJ1-4; D perhaps matches TRBD1 (6 bases). Germline V gene lookup returns CDR1 DFQATT and CDR2 SNEGSKA (reference sequence). The CDR3 spans 13 residues. Trimming removed 5 bases from V and 6 bases from J, with 13 bases in between.

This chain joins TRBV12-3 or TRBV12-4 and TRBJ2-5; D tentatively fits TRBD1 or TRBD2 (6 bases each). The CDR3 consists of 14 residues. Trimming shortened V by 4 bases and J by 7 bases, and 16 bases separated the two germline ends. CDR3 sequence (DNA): TGTGCCAGCAGTTCCGAGGGGGGCTGGGTGACCCAGTACTTC. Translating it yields CASSSEGGWVTQYF.

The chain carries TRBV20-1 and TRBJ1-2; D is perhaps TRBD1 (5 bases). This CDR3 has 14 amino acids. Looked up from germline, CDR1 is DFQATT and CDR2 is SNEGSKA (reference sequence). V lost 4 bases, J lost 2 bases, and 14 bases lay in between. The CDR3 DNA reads TGCAGTGCTAACCCCCCAGACAGCAACTATGGCTACACCTTC. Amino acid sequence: CSANPPDSNYGYTF.

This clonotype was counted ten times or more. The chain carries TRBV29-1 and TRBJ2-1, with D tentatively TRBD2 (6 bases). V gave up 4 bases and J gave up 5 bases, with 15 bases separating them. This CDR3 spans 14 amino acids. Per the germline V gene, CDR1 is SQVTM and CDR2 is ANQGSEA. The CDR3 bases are TGCAGCGTTGTTTGGGCGGGGCGCCACAATGAGCAGTTCTTC. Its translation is CSVVWAGRHNEQFF.